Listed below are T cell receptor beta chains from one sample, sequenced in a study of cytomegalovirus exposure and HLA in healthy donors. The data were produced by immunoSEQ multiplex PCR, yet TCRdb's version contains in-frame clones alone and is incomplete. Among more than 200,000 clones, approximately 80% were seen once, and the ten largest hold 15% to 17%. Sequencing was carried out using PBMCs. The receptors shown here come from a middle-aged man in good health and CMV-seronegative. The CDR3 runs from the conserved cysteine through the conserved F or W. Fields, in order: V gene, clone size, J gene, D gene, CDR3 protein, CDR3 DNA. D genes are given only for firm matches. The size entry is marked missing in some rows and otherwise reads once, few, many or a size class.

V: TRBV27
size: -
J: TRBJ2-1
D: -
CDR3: CASRGTREQFF
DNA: TGTGCCAGCAGGGGAACTAGAGAGCAGTTCTTC

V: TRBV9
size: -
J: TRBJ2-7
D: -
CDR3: CASSPGGYEQYF
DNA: TGTGCCAGCAGCCCCGGGGGCTACGAGCAGTACTTC

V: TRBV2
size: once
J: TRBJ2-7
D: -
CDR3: CAGGGGPGEQYF
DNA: TGTGCCGGAGGGGGGGGGCCGGGGGAGCAGTACTTC

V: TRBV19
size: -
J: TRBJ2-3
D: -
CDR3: CASSKQGSTDTQYF
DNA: TGTGCCAGTAGTAAGCAGGGGTCCACAGATACGCAGTATTTT

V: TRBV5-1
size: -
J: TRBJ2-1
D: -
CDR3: CASSAGLANNEQFF
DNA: TGCGCCAGCAGCGCGGGACTGGCTAACAATGAGCAGTTCTTC

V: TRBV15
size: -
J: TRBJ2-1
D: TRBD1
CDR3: CATSPRGAGGYNEQFF
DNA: TGTGCCACCAGCCCGAGAGGGGCAGGGGGATACAATGAGCAGTTCTTC

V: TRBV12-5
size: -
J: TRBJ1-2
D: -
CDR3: CASGTGFGGYTF
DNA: TGTGCTAGTGGTACAGGGTTCGGTGGCTACACCTTC

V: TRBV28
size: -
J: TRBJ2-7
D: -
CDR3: CASSSGLYEQYF
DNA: TGTGCCAGCAGCTCGGGTCTCTACGAGCAGTACTTC

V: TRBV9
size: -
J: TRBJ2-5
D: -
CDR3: CASSLHPGFQETQYF
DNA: TGTGCCAGCAGCCTCCATCCGGGGTTCCAAGAGACCCAGTACTTC

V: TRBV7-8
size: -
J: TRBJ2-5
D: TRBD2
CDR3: CASSSRGEPTETQYF
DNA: TGTGCCAGCAGCTCTCGGGGGGAGCCGACGGAGACCCAGTACTTC

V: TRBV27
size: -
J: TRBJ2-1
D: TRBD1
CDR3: CASSFHPGTGGTEQFF
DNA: TGTGCCAGCAGTTTTCATCCCGGGACAGGGGGCACTGAGCAGTTCTTC

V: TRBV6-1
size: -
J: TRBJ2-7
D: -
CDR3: CATARPSVSYEQYF
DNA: TGTGCTACAGCAAGGCCATCGGTCTCCTACGAGCAGTACTTC

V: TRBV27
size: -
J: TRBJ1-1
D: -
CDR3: CASSLQENTEAFF
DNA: TGTGCCAGCAGTTTACAGGAAAACACTGAAGCTTTCTTT

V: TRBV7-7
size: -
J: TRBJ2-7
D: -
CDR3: CASSADNELREQYF
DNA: TGTGCCAGCAGCGCCGACAATGAGTTACGGGAGCAGTACTTC

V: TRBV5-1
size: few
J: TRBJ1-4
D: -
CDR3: CASSFTGPRDSDEKLFF
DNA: TGCGCCAGCAGCTTCACGGGTCCACGTGATTCTGATGAAAAACTGTTTTTT

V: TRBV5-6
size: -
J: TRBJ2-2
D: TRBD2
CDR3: CASSALAGDITGELFF
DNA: TGTGCCAGCAGCGCCCTAGCGGGAGATATCACCGGGGAGCTGTTTTTT

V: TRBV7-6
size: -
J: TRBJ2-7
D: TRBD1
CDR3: CASSLSYRGPHEQYF
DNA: TGTGCCAGCAGCTTAAGTTACAGGGGGCCCCACGAGCAGTACTTC

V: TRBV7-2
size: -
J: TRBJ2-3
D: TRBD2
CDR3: CASSLPSGGTDTQYF
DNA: TGTGCCAGCAGCTTGCCTAGCGGGGGCACAGATACGCAGTATTTT

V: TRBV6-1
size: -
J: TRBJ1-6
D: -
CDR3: CASSGGSSSSPLHF
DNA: TGTGCCAGCAGTGGAGGGTCCTCGTCTTCACCCCTCCACTTT

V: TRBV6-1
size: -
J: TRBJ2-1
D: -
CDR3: CASSEAGAYNEQFF
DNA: TGTGCCAGCAGTGAAGCCGGGGCCTACAATGAGCAGTTCTTC

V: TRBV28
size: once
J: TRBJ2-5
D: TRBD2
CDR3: CASSLGGAGQAGETQYF
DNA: TGTGCCAGCAGTTTAGGCGGGGCAGGCCAAGCGGGGGAGACCCAGTACTTC

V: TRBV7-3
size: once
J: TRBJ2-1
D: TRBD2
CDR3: CASSSNNPGLAGGQEQFF
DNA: TGTGCCAGCAGCTCCAACAACCCGGGACTAGCGGGGGGACAAGAGCAGTTCTTC

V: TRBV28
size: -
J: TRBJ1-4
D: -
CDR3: CASSLRTATNEKLFF
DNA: TGTGCCAGCAGTCTCCGGACAGCAACTAATGAAAAACTGTTTTTT

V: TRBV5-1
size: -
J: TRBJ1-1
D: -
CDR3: CASSLSHYGNTEAFF
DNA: TGCGCCAGCAGCTTGAGCCATTACGGGAACACTGAAGCTTTCTTT

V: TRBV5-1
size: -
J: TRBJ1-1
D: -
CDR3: CASTNGKGITEAFF
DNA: TGCGCCAGCACCAACGGTAAGGGGATAACTGAAGCTTTCTTT

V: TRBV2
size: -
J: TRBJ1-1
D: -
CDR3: CASIPGKDTEAFF
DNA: TGTGCCAGCATCCCGGGGAAGGACACTGAAGCTTTCTTT

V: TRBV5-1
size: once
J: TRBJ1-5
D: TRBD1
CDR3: CASSLGGTANQPQHF
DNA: TGCGCCAGCAGCTTGGGAGGGACAGCCAATCAGCCCCAGCATTTT

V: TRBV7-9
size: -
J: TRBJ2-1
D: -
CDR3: CASSSFGSEGDEQFF
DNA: TGTGCCAGCAGCTCCTTTGGATCCGAGGGCGATGAGCAGTTCTTC

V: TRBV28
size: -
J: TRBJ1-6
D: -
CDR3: CASSSVQTNSPLHF
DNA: TGTGCCAGCAGTTCGGTACAGACAAATTCACCCCTCCACTTT

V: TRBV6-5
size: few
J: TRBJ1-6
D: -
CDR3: CASLASYNSPLHF
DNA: TGTGCCAGCCTAGCCTCCTATAATTCACCCCTCCACTTT

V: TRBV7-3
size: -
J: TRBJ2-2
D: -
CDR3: CASSSLGRGNAGELFF
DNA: TGTGCCAGCAGCTCCCTAGGTCGTGGAAACGCCGGGGAGCTGTTTTTT

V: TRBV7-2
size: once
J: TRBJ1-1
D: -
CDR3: CASSLGRGSEAFF
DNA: TGTGCCAGCAGCTTAGGGCGGGGCTCTGAAGCTTTCTTT

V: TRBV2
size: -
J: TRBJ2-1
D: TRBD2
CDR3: CASRRGGTSETNEQFF
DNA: TGTGCCAGCAGGAGGGGTGGGACTAGCGAAACGAATGAGCAGTTCTTC

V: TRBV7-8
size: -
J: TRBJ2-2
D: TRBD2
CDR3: CASSLGTSYFDTGELFF
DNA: TGTGCCAGCAGCTTAGGGACTAGCTACTTCGACACCGGGGAGCTGTTTTTT

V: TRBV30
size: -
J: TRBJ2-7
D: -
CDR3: CAWTGGLPYEQYF
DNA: TGTGCCTGGACAGGAGGATTACCCTACGAGCAGTACTTC

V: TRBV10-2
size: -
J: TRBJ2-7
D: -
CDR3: CASSLETVSSYEQYF
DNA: TGCGCCAGCAGCCTGGAGACTGTGAGCTCCTACGAGCAGTACTTC

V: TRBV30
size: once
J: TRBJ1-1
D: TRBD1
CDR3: CARKTGTNTEAFF
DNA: TGTGCCCGGAAGACAGGGACGAACACTGAAGCTTTCTTT

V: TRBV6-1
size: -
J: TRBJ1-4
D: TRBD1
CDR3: CASSGRTGGGLNEKLFF
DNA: TGTGCCAGCAGTGGCCGGACAGGGGGCGGTCTTAATGAAAAACTGTTTTTT

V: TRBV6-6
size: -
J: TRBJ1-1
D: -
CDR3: CASARQANTEAFF
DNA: TGTGCCAGCGCCAGACAGGCGAACACTGAAGCTTTCTTT

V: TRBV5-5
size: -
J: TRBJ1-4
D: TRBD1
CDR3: CASSPSGQRDEKLFF
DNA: TGTGCCAGCAGCCCATCGGGACAGCGAGATGAAAAACTGTTTTTT

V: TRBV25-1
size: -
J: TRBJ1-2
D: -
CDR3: CASRGQTPRGYTF
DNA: TGTGCCAGCAGAGGACAGACCCCCCGAGGCTACACCTTC

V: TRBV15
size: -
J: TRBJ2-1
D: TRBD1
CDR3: CATSKNRGSLFF
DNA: TGTGCCACCAGCAAGAACAGGGGTTCTCTGTTCTTC

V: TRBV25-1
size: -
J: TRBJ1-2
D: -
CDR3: CASSGGGATPHGYTF
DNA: TGTGCCAGCAGTGGGGGGGGCGCTACCCCCCATGGCTACACCTTC

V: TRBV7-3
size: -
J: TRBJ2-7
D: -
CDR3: CASSPRFEIQTYEQYF
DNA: TGTGCCAGCAGCCCCCGATTCGAGATTCAAACCTACGAGCAGTACTTC

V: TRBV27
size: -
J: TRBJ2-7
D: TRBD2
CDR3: CASSSSSGGGYEQYF
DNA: TGTGCCAGCAGTTCCTCTAGCGGGGGAGGCTACGAGCAGTACTTC

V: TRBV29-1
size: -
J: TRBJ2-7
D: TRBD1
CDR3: CSAGQRSYEQYF
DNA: TGCAGCGCGGGACAGCGGTCCTACGAGCAGTACTTC

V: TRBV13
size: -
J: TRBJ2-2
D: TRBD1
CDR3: CASSATDRGRELFF
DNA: TGTGCCAGCAGCGCCACCGACAGGGGCCGGGAGCTGTTTTTT

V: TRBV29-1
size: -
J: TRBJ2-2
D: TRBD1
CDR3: CSVPGQGAWAGELFF
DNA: TGCAGCGTCCCGGGACAGGGGGCTTGGGCCGGGGAGCTGTTTTTT

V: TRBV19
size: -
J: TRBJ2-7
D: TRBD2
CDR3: CASSTASGGPSSYEQYF
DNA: TGTGCCAGTAGTACGGCTAGCGGGGGTCCAAGCTCCTACGAGCAGTACTTC

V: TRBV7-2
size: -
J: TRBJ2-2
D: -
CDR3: CASSFTSLAGELFF
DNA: TGTGCCAGCAGCTTCACTTCGCTGGCCGGGGAGCTGTTTTTT